Listed below are T cell receptor beta chains from one sample, sequenced in a study of blood T cell repertoires in COVID-19. Assay used: immunoSEQ multiplex PCR; TCRdb lists only in-frame clones, some missing. This sample has about 170,000 clones; around two thirds occur once, and the top ten carry about 3%. The sequencing input was peripheral blood. Receptors originate from an elderly woman with acute or convalescent COVID-19. Both conserved end residues are part of each CDR3. D genes are given only for firm matches. Rows give clone size only sometimes, using once, few, many, or a class for an expanded clone.

TRBJ2-2	TRBV7-2	-	-	CASSVRTTGELFF	TGTGCCAGCAGCGTAAGAACAACCGGGGAGCTGTTTTTT
TRBJ2-7	TRBV3-1/TRBV3-2	-	-	CASSQMLGSSSEQYF	TGTGCCAGCAGCCAAATGTTGGGGAGTTCGAGTGAGCAGTACTTC
TRBJ1-1	TRBV3-1/TRBV3-2	once	-	CASSPTRGNTEAFF	TGTGCCAGCAGCCCCACCCGCGGGAACACTGAAGCTTTCTTT
TRBJ1-2	TRBV28	-	-	CASSLNWEQGGYTF	TGTGCCAGCAGTTTAAATTGGGAGCAGGGGGGCTACACCTTC
TRBJ2-3	TRBV5-1	-	TRBD2	CASSSQTGLAGEADTQYF	TGCGCCAGCAGCTCCCAGACGGGACTAGCGGGAGAGGCAGATACGCAGTATTTT
TRBJ2-3	TRBV9	-	-	CASSDRVSDTQYF	TGTGCCAGCAGCGATCGTGTCTCAGATACGCAGTATTTT
TRBJ1-5	TRBV28	few	TRBD1	CASSLGQGTEFSNQPQHF	TGTGCCAGCAGCCTGGGACAGGGGACCGAATTTAGCAATCAGCCCCAGCATTTT
TRBJ2-5	TRBV10-1	-	-	CASSPGQSSETQYF	TGCGCCAGCAGTCCCGGACAGTCGTCCGAGACCCAGTACTTC
TRBJ2-7	TRBV9	-	-	CASSVDRLSYEQYF	TGTGCCAGCAGCGTAGACAGGCTGTCCTACGAGCAGTACTTC
TRBJ2-7	TRBV27	-	TRBD1	CASSLEAGGTYEQYF	TGTGCCAGCAGTTTAGAGGCAGGGGGTACCTACGAGCAGTACTTC
TRBJ2-1	TRBV5-1	-	-	CASSSVVRLPTGSYNEQFF	TGCGCCAGCAGCTCGGTAGTACGTCTCCCCACGGGTTCCTACAATGAGCAGTTCTTC
TRBJ2-5	TRBV10-3	-	-	CAIRGSEETQYF	TGTGCCATCAGGGGCAGTGAAGAGACCCAGTACTTC
TRBJ1-4	TRBV29-1	once	-	CSVGQTGEKLFF	TGCAGCGTGGGTCAGACTGGTGAAAAACTGTTTTTT
TRBJ2-7	TRBV27	few	-	CASSTTVYHYEQYF	TGTGCCAGCAGTACGACAGTCTATCACTACGAGCAGTACTTC
TRBJ1-6	TRBV28	-	-	CASSLQYYNSPLHF	TGTGCCAGCAGTTTGCAGTACTATAATTCACCCCTCCACTTT
TRBJ1-1	TRBV18	-	-	CASSRSGGDMNTEAFF	TGTGCCAGCTCACGTTCGGGGGGCGACATGAACACTGAAGCTTTCTTT
TRBJ1-6	TRBV5-8	-	-	CASSFAYNSPLHF	TGTGCCAGCAGCTTCGCCTATAATTCACCCCTCCACTTT
TRBJ1-4	TRBV5-5	-	TRBD1	CASSPTGGAGEKLFF	TGTGCCAGCAGCCCAACAGGGGGCGCAGGTGAAAAACTGTTTTTT
TRBJ2-7	TRBV6-5	-	-	CASRNGLVSYEQYF	TGTGCCAGCAGGAACGGACTGGTCTCCTACGAGCAGTACTTC
TRBJ1-1	TRBV30	-	-	CAWSSLTLEAFF	TGTGCCTGGAGTTCGCTGACTTTGGAAGCTTTCTTT
TRBJ2-3	TRBV3-1/TRBV3-2	-	-	CASSQKGQTDTQYF	TGTGCCAGCAGCCAGAAAGGACAGACAGATACGCAGTATTTT
TRBJ2-1	TRBV20-1	-	-	CSATNYNEQFF	TGCAGTGCTACAAATTACAATGAGCAGTTCTTC
TRBJ1-5	TRBV28	-	-	CASIDSRNQPQHF	TGTGCCAGCATAGACAGTCGCAATCAGCCCCAGCATTTT
TRBJ2-1	TRBV3-1/TRBV3-2	-	TRBD2	CASSQGTSGTEVRVEQFF	TGTGCCAGCAGCCAAGGGACTAGCGGGACGGAGGTTCGGGTTGAGCAGTTCTTC
TRBJ2-7	TRBV5-1	-	TRBD2	CASSFTSGAYYEQYF	TGCGCCAGCAGCTTCACTAGCGGGGCCTACTACGAGCAGTACTTC
TRBJ2-7	TRBV5-1	-	TRBD2	CASSSYTSGVSYEQYF	TGCGCCAGCAGCTCCTATACTAGCGGCGTTTCCTACGAGCAGTACTTC
TRBJ2-7	TRBV2	-	-	CASRGSGSYEQYF	TGTGCCAGCAGGGGATCAGGGTCCTACGAGCAGTACTTC
TRBJ1-2	TRBV27	once	-	CASSSGTAVGWSYGYTF	TGTGCCAGCAGTTCCGGGACTGCGGTGGGGTGGTCCTATGGCTACACCTTC
TRBJ1-1	TRBV2	-	-	CASSESGRSAEAFF	TGTGCCAGCAGTGAATCAGGGAGGAGCGCTGAAGCTTTCTTT
TRBJ2-5	TRBV7-2	-	-	CASRQSGYQETQYF	TGTGCCAGCAGACAATCGGGGTACCAAGAGACCCAGTACTTC
TRBJ2-3	TRBV7-6	-	TRBD2	CASSLSLAGGPGQDTQYF	TGTGCCAGCAGCTTAAGTCTAGCGGGAGGGCCAGGTCAAGATACGCAGTATTTT
TRBJ2-1	TRBV19	-	-	CASSTETLAHNEQFF	TGTGCCAGTAGTACCGAAACGCTAGCACACAATGAGCAGTTCTTC
TRBJ2-1	TRBV19	few	TRBD2	CASSIAGDYNEQFF	TGTGCCAGTAGTATCGCGGGGGATTACAATGAGCAGTTCTTC
TRBJ2-3	TRBV5-8	-	-	CASSLQGDTQYF	TGTGCCAGCAGCTTACAGGGAGATACGCAGTATTTT
TRBJ2-5	TRBV10-3	-	TRBD2	CAISDGLAGGETQYF	TGTGCCATCAGTGACGGACTAGCGGGAGGAGAGACCCAGTACTTC
TRBJ2-1	TRBV3-1/TRBV3-2	-	-	CASSQGLGGGNEQFF	TGTGCCAGCAGCCAAGGGCTAGGGGGGGGGAATGAGCAGTTCTTC
TRBJ1-2	TRBV6-1	-	-	CASSEFPAVQGYGYTF	TGTGCCAGCAGTGAATTCCCGGCAGTACAGGGCTATGGCTACACCTTC
TRBJ2-6	TRBV19	-	TRBD1	CASNPGTASSGANVLTF	TGTGCCAGTAATCCCGGGACAGCCAGCTCTGGGGCCAACGTCCTGACTTTC
TRBJ2-7	TRBV28	-	TRBD1	CASSISGTESYEQYF	TGTGCCAGCAGTATCTCCGGGACAGAATCGTACGAGCAGTACTTC
TRBJ2-1	TRBV5-1	-	-	CASSPLRSAANNEQFF	TGCGCCAGCAGCCCTCTCCGGTCGGCGGCAAACAATGAGCAGTTCTTC
TRBJ1-1	TRBV10-1	-	TRBD1	CASSFPGTGGVVGWAFF	TGCGCCAGCAGTTTCCCCGGGACAGGGGGCGTAGTCGGATGGGCTTTCTTT
TRBJ1-5	TRBV2	-	-	CASSERRGDWGNQPQHF	TGTGCCAGCAGTGAACGGCGGGGGGATTGGGGCAATCAGCCCCAGCATTTT
TRBJ2-5	TRBV29-1	-	TRBD1	CSVEQGARETQYF	TGCAGCGTTGAGCAGGGGGCGCGGGAGACCCAGTACTTC
TRBJ2-5	TRBV2	few	-	CASSHGPQRETQYF	TGTGCCAGCAGTCACGGTCCCCAACGAGAGACCCAGTACTTC
TRBJ1-3	TRBV3-1/TRBV3-2	-	-	CASSQATGGNTIYF	TGTGCCAGCAGCCAGGCTACAGGGGGAAACACCATATATTTT
TRBJ1-2	TRBV14	-	-	CASSQDWWAGYTF	TGTGCCAGCAGCCAAGACTGGTGGGCTGGCTACACCTTC
TRBJ2-7	TRBV6-1	-	-	CASSPEYEQYF	TGTGCCAGCAGCCCTGAGTACGAGCAGTACTTC
TRBJ1-1	TRBV7-9	-	-	CASSLGGDSNTEAFF	TGTGCCAGCAGCTTAGGCGGCGATTCGAACACTGAAGCTTTCTTT
TRBJ2-3	TRBV5-1	many	-	CASSLSLGSTDTQYF	TGCGCCAGCAGCTTGAGTCTAGGCAGTACAGATACGCAGTATTTT